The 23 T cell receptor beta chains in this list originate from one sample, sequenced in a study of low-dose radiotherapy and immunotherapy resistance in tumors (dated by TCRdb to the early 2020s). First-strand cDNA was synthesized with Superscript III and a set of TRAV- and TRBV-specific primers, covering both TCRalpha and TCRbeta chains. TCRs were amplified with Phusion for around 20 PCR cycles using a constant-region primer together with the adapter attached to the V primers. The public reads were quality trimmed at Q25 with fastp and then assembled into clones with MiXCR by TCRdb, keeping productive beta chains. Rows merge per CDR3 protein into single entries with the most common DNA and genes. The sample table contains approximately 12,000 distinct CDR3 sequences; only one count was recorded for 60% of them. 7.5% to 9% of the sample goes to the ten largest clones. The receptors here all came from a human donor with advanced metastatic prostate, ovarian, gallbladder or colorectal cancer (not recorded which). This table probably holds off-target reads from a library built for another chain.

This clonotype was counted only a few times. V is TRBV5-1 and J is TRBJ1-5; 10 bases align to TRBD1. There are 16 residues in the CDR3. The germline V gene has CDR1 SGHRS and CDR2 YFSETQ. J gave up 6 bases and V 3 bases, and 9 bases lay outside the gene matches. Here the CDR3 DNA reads TGCGCCAGCAGCTCGGGAGGGACAGGGGATGGTCAGCCCCAGCATTTT. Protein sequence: CASSSGGTGDGQPQHF.

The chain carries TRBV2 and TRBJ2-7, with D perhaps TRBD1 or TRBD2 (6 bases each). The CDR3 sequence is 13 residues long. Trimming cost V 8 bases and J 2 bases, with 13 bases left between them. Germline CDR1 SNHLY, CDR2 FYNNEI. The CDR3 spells CASQLGGTYEQYF. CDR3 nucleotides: TGTGCCAGCCAGTTAGGGGGGACCTACGAGCAGTACTTC.

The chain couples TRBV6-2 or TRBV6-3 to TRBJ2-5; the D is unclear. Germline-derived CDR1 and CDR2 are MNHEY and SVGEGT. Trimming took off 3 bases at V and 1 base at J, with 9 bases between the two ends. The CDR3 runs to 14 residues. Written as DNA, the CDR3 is TGTGCCAGCAGTTATCCTGCCAGCCAAGAGACCCAGTACTTC. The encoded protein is CASSYPASQETQYF.

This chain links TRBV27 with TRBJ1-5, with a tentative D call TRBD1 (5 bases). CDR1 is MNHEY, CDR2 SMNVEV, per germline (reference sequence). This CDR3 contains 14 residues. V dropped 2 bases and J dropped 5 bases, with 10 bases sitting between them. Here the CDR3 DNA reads TGTGCCAGCAGTTTAGGGGGGACGGATCAGCCCCAGCATTTT. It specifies CASSLGGTDQPQHF.

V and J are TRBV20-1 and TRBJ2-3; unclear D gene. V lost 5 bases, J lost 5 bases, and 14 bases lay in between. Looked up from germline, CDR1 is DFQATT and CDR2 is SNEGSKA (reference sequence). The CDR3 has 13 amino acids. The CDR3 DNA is TGCAGTGCTGCCGATTCTCTGGAAGATACGCAGTATTTT. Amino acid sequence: CSAADSLEDTQYF.

CDR3 DNA: TGTGCCAGCAGCCAAGGTCTCCAGGGGTCCTACAATGAGCAGTTCTTC. It codes for CASSQGLQGSYNEQFF. V and J are TRBV4-2 and TRBJ2-1, with a weak D call TRBD1 (6 bases). Trimming shortened V by 1 base and J by 1 base, and 11 bases separated the two germline ends. There are 16 residues in the CDR3. Germline V lookup: CDR1 LGHNA, CDR2 YNFKEQ.

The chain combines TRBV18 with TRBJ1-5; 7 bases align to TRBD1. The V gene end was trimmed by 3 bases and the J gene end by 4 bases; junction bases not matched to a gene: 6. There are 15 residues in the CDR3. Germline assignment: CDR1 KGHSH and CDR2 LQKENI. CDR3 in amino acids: CASSPARGTNQPQHF. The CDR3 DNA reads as TGTGCCAGCTCACCGGCCAGGGGGACGAATCAGCCCCAGCATTTT. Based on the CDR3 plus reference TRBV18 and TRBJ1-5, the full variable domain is NAGVMQNPRHLVRRRGQEARLRCSPMKGHSHVYWYRQLPEEGLKFMVYLQKENIIDESGMPKERFSAEFPKEGPSILRIQQVVRGDSAAYFCASSPARGTNQPQHFGDGTRLSIL.

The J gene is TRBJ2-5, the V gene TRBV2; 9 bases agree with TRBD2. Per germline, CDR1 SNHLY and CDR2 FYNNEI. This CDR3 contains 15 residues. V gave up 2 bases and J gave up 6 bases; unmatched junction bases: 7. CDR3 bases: TGTGCCAGCAGTGAACGACTAGCGGCAAGACAGACCCAGTACTTC. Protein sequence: CASSERLAARQTQYF.

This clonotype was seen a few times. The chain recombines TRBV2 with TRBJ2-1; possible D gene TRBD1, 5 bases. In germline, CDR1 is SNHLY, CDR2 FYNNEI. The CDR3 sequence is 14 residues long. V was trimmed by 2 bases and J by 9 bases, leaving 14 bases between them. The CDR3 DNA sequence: TGTGCCAGCAGTGAACAGGGTTTGCTTAGTGAGCAGTTCTTC. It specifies CASSEQGLLSEQFF.

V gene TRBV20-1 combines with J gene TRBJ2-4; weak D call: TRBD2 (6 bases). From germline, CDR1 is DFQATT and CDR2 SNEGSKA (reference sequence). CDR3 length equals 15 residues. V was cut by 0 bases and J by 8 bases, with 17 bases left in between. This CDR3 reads CSARDVGTRGYIQYF. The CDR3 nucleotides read TGCAGTGCTAGAGATGTCGGGACCCGGGGGTACATTCAGTACTTC.

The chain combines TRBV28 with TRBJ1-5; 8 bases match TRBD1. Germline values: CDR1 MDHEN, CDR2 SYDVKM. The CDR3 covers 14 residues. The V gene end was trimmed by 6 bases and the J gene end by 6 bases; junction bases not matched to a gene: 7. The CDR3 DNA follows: TGTGCCAGCAGGCCCGGACAGGGTCGTCAGCCCCAGCATTTT. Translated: CASRPGQGRQPQHF.

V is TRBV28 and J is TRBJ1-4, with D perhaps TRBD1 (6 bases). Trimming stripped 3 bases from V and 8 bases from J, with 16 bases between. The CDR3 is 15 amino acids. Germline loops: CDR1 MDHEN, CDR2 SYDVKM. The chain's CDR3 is CASSFPWGRGEKLFF. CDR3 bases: TGTGCCAGCAGTTTCCCCTGGGGCAGGGGCGAAAAACTGTTTTTT. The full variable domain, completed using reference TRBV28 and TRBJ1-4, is DVKVTQSSRYLVKRTGEKVFLECVQDMDHENMFWYRQDPGLGLRLIYFSYDVKMKEKGDIPEGYSVSREKKERFSLILESASTNQTSMYLCASSFPWGRGEKLFFGSGTQLSVL.

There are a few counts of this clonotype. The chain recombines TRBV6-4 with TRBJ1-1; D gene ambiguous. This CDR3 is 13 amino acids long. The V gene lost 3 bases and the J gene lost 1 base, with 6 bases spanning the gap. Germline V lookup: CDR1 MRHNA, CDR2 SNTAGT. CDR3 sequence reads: CASSEMENTEAFF. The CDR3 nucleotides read TGTGCCAGCAGTGAGATGGAGAACACTGAAGCTTTCTTT.

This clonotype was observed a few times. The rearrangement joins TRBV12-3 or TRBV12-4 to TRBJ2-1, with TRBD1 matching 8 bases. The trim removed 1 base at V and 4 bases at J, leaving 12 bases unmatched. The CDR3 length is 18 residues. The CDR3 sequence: CASSLESSDRGGYNEQFF. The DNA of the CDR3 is TGTGCCAGCAGTTTAGAGAGCTCCGACAGGGGTGGGTACAATGAGCAGTTCTTC.

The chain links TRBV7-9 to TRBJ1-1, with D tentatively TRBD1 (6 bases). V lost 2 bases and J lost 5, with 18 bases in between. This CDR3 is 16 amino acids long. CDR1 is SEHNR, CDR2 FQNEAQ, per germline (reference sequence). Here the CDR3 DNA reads TGTGCCAGCAGCTTAATCCATCAGGGGCCGAATACTGAAGCTTTCTTT. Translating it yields CASSLIHQGPNTEAFF.

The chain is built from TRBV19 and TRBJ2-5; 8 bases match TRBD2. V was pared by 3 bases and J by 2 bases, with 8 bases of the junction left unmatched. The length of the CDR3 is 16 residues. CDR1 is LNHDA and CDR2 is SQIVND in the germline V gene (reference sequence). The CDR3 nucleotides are TGTGCCAGTAGTATCTTCAGCGGGGGTCGACAAGAGACCCAGTACTTC. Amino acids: CASSIFSGGRQETQYF.

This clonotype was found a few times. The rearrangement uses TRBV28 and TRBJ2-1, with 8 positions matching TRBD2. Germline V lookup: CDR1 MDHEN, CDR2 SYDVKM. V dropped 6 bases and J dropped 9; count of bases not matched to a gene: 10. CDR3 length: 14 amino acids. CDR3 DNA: TGTGCCAGCAGCCCGACGGGAGGGGCCAGTGAGCAGTTCTTC. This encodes CASSPTGGASEQFF.

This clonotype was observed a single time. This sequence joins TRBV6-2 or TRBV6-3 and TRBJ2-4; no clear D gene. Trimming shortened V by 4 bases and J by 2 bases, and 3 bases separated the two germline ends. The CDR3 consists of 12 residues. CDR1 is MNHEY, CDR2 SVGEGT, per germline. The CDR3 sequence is CASSLPKNIQYF. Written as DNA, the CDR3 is TGTGCCAGCAGTTTACCCAAAAACATTCAGTACTTC.

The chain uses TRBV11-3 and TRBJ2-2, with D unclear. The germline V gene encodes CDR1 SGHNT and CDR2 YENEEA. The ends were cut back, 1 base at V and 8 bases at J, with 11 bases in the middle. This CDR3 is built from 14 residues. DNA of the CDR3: TGTGCCAGCAGCTTAGGCCGGTTGAGAGGGGAGCTGTTTTTT. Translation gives CASSLGRLRGELFF. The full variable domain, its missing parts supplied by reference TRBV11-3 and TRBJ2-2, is EAGVVQSPRYKIIEKKQPVAFWCNPISGHNTLYWYLQNLGQGPELLIRYENEEAVDDSQLPKDRFSAERLKGVDSTLKIQPAELGDSAVYLCASSLGRLRGELFFGEGSRLTVL.

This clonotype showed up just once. The CDR3 DNA reads as TGTGCCAGCAGCTTAATGGGGGCGAAAGATACGCAGTATTTT. It specifies CASSLMGAKDTQYF. The gene calls are TRBV7-9 and TRBJ2-3; perhaps TRBD1 as D (6 bases). This CDR3 is 14 amino acids long. The germline V gene encodes CDR1 SEHNR and CDR2 FQNEAQ (reference sequence). V lost 2 bases and J lost 5, with 11 bases in between.

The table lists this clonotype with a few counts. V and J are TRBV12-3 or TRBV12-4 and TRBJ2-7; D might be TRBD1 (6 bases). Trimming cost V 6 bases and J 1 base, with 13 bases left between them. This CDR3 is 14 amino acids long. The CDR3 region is CASRLRGSSYEQYF. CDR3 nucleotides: TGTGCCAGCAGACTGAGGGGGAGTTCCTACGAGCAGTACTTC.

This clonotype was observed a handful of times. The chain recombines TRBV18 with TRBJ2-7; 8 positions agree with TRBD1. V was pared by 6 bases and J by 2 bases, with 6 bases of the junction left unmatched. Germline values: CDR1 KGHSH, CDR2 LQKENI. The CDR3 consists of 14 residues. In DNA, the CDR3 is TGTGCCAGCTCGCGAGAGGGACAGGCCTACGAGCAGTACTTC. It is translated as CASSREGQAYEQYF.

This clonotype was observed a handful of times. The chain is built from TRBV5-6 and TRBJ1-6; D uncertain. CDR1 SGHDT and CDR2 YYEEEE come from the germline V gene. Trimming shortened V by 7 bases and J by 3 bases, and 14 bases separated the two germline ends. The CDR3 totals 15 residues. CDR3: CASGLIQNYNSPLHF. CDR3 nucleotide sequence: TGTGCCAGCGGACTCATACAGAACTATAATTCACCCCTCCACTTT.